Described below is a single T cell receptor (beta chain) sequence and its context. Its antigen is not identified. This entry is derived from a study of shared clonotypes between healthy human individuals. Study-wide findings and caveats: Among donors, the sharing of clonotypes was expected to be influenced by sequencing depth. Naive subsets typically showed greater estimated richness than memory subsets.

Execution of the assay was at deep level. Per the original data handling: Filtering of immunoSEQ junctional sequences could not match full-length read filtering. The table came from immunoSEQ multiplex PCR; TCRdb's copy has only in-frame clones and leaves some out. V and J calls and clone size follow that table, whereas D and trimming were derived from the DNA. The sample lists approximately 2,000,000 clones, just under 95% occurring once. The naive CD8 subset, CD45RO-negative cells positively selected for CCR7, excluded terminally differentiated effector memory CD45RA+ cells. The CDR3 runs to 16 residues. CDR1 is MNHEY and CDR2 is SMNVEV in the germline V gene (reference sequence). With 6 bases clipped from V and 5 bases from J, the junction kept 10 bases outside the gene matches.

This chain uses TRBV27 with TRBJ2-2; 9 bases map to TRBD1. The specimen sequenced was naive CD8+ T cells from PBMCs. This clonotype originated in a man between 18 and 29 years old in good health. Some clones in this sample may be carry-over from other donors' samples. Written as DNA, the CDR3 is TGTGCCAGCAGCCGTATGGCTGGGACAGGGACCGGGGAGCTGTTTTTT. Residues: CASSRMAGTGTGELFF.